A selection of T cell receptor beta chains follows, all from one sample in a study of radiotherapy plus CTLA-4 blockade in lung cancer. Profiled with immunoSEQ multiplex PCR; TCRdb holds only in-frame clones, not every one. This table holds 39,000 or so clones, 70% to 85% found once. The source material was peripheral blood, sampled from a patient treated with radiotherapy plus ipilimumab. The receptors come from a human donor with non-small cell lung cancer who had stable disease on radiotherapy plus ipilimumab. Each CDR3 is given with its conserved first and last residue.

TRBV7-7	TRBJ2-2	CASSSIAGRNTGELFF
TRBV5-1	TRBJ1-5	CASSLGTSNQPQHF
TRBV5-5	TRBJ1-2	CASSLDPGPKRGYTF
TRBV5-1	TRBJ1-4	CASSLWRATNEKLFF
TRBV5-1	TRBJ1-4	CASSTSTTNEKLFF
TRBV20-1	TRBJ1-2	CSGELNYGYTF
TRBV18	TRBJ1-1	CASSLGGDTEAFF
TRBV5-1	TRBJ1-2	CASSLDIANYGYTF
TRBV6-5	TRBJ2-3	CASSEGMRSSQYF
TRBV7-9	TRBJ1-2	CASNYIGQGQGYTF
TRBV7-8	TRBJ2-1	CASSPRQGVYNEQFF
TRBV6-1	TRBJ1-5	CATKRDFNQPQHF
TRBV6-6	TRBJ1-1	CASSGRRQGANTEAFF
TRBV4-1	TRBJ2-3	CASSQDRWADTQYF
TRBV6-1	TRBJ1-5	CASRSQVNQPQHF
TRBV7-9	TRBJ1-2	CASSLTSWESYTF
TRBV7-9	TRBJ2-5	CASSRSRRGETQYF
TRBV5-1	TRBJ2-2	CASSLGQNTGELFF
TRBV2	TRBJ2-5	CASGGVTQYF
TRBV5-1	TRBJ1-1	CASSLEPGADTEAFF
TRBV11-3	TRBJ2-7	CASSLDSGPSGEQYF
TRBV14	TRBJ2-1	CASSPTSGGGNEQFF
TRBV5-5	TRBJ1-3	CASEKDRSGNTIYF
TRBV5-6	TRBJ1-4	CASSLVRGANEKLFF
TRBV27	TRBJ2-3	CASSSPPDRTDTQYF
TRBV10-1	TRBJ2-1	CASSDWEGAYNEQFF
TRBV5-1	TRBJ1-1	CASSSRGMNTEAFF
TRBV14	TRBJ1-6	CASSPRVQLGYSPLHF
TRBV9	TRBJ1-1	CASSPHLGEVNTEAFF
TRBV28	TRBJ1-5	CAARDRGANQPQHF
TRBV29-1	TRBJ1-1	CSVTHPRALNTEAFF
TRBV7-8	TRBJ1-2	CASSSGWDYLTNYGYTF
TRBV4-1	TRBJ1-2	CASSQEWGNYGYTF
TRBV5-1	TRBJ1-2	CASSSEGTGGSYGYTF
TRBV5-1	TRBJ2-1	CASSLADNEQFF
TRBV2	TRBJ2-5	CASNREPQETQYF
TRBV9	TRBJ2-5	CASSAPPLGRDPETQYF
TRBV28	TRBJ1-2	CASTALTDYGYTF
TRBV28	TRBJ2-2	CASSPRTGFGELFF